The T cell receptor beta chain described here comes from a study of T cell responses to AZD1222 COVID-19 vaccine. This CDR3 has 14 amino acids. CDR1 is MDHEN, CDR2 SYDVKM, per germline. The V end was cut by 6 bases, the J end by 5 bases, with 16 bases between. Study results and caveats: In all cases, repertoires were sampled only after the peak T cell response.

With regard to this clone: Antigen specificity is unknown.

The protocol was immunoSEQ multiplex PCR, while the TCRdb copy is restricted to in-frame clones and leaves out a portion. The data contain about 140,000 clones, 80% to 95% of them singletons. The source was peripheral blood, collected on day 0 of AZD1222 vaccination. The chain carries TRBV28 and TRBJ1-1; D ambiguous. The clonotype originates from an adult in good health. CDR3 bases: TGTGCCAGCAGCTTGCGGCCCCGGGAAACTGAAGCTTTCTTT. Its translation: CASSLRPRETEAFF.